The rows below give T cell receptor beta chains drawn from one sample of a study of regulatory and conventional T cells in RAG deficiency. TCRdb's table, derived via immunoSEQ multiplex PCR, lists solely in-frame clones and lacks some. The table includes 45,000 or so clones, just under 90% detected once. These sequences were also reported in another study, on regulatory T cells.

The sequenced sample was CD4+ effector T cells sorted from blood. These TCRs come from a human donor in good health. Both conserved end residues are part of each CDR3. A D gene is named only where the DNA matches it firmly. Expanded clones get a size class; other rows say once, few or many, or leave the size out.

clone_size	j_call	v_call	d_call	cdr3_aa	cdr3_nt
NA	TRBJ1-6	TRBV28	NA	CALGDKGSPLHF	TGTGCTTTGGGAGATAAGGGTTCACCCCTCCACTTT
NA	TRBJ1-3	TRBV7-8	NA	CASSSVSGNTIYF	TGTGCCAGCAGCTCTGTATCTGGAAACACCATATATTTT
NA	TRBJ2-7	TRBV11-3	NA	CASSLGGGRGEQYF	TGTGCCAGCAGCTTAGGCGGTGGCAGGGGCGAGCAGTACTTC
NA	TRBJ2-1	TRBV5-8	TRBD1	CASSLDRGSYNEQFF	TGTGCCAGCAGCTTGGACAGGGGATCCTACAATGAGCAGTTCTTC
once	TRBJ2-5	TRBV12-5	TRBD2	CASGPGGAGVRETQYF	TGTGCTAGTGGTCCCGGGGGAGCGGGAGTAAGAGAGACCCAGTACTTC
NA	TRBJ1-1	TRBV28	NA	CASSSPRQNTEAFF	TGTGCCAGCAGCTCCCCTAGACAGAACACTGAAGCTTTCTTT
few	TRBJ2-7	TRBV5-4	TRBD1	CASSSFGQGWDEQYF	TGTGCCAGCAGTTCCTTTGGACAGGGGTGGGACGAGCAGTACTTC
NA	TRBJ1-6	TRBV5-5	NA	CASSLDPTTLSSPLHF	TGTGCCAGCAGCTTGGACCCCACCACCCTAAGCTCACCTCTCCACTTT
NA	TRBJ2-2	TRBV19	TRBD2	CASTSGRGTGELFF	TGTGCCAGTACTAGCGGGAGGGGCACCGGGGAGCTGTTTTTT
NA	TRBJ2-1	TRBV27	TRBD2	CASSLERGGRNEQFF	TGTGCCAGCAGTCTAGAGCGGGGGGGCCGCAATGAGCAGTTCTTC
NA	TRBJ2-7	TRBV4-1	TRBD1	CASSQLQGVAYEQYF	TGCGCCAGCAGCCAACTACAGGGGGTGGCCTACGAGCAGTACTTC
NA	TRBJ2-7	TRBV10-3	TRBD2	CAISESLGGGYEQYF	TGTGCCATCAGTGAGAGTCTCGGCGGGGGTTACGAGCAGTACTTC
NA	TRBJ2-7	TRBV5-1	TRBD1	CASSPMGQHQYF	TGCGCCAGCAGCCCGATGGGACAGCATCAGTACTTC
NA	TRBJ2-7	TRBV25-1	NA	CAGSEVVQYF	TGTGCCGGCAGTGAAGTTGTGCAGTACTTC
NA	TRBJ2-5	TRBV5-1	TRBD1	CASSSQGAIETQYF	TGCGCCAGCAGCTCTCAGGGGGCTATAGAGACCCAGTACTTC
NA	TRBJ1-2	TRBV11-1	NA	CASSSGDGSRYGYTF	TGTGCCAGCAGCTCTGGGGACGGATCGCGTTATGGCTACACCTTC
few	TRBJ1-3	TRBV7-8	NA	CASSLGSGNTIYF	TGTGCCAGCAGCTTAGGCAGTGGAAACACCATATATTTT
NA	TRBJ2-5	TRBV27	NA	CASSLDRRFAETQYF	TGTGCCAGCAGTTTAGACAGGAGGTTCGCGGAGACCCAGTACTTC
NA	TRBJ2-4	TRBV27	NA	CASREEGVLAKNIQYF	TGTGCCAGCAGGGAGGAAGGAGTATTAGCCAAAAACATTCAGTACTTC
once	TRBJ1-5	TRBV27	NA	CASSPRDGVNQPQHF	TGTGCCAGCAGTCCCCGGGACGGGGTTAATCAGCCCCAGCATTTT
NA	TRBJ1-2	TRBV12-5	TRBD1	CASGRQGMGYGYTF	TGTGCTAGTGGCCGACAGGGGATGGGCTATGGCTACACCTTC
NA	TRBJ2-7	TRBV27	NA	CASKGRQMGHEQYF	TGTGCCAGCAAGGGACGGCAGATGGGCCACGAGCAGTACTTC
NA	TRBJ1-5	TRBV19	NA	CASSRLSRGNQPQHF	TGTGCCAGTAGTCGCCTCTCGAGAGGCAATCAGCCCCAGCATTTT
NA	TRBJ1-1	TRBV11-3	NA	CASSLAGDTLLNTEAFF	TGTGCCAGCAGCTTAGCGGGCGACACTCTCCTGAACACTGAAGCTTTCTTT
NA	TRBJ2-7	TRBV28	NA	CASTLQNSYEQYF	TGTGCCAGCACCCTACAGAACTCCTACGAGCAGTACTTC
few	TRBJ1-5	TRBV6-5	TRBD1	CASRGGTANQPQHF	TGTGCCAGCAGGGGGGGGACAGCAAATCAGCCCCAGCATTTT